These 24 T cell receptor beta chains share one sample of origin, sequenced in a study of T cell clonality in common variable immunodeficiency. Whole-study findings and limits: Fewer deletions and N-nucleotide insertions were reportedly seen in common variable immunodeficiency TCR beta sequences.

Some clones are missing from TCRdb's copy, which holds only in-frame ones; the method was immunoSEQ multiplex PCR. The repertoire consists of over 20,000 clones, none detected only once. No antigen is known for these receptors. Sequenced input: peripheral blood mononuclear cells. Receptors originate from a human donor with common variable immunodeficiency.

This clone was observed many times. The CDR3 is cut off 3 residues early in the read; its end comes from the germline J gene. V gene TRBV15 combines with J gene TRBJ2-7, with D maybe TRBD2 (5 bases). V was pared by 3 bases and J by 4 bases, with 25 bases between. CDR1 and CDR2 from the germline V gene are LNHNV and YYDKDF (reference sequence). This CDR3 region has 18 residues. CDR3 in amino acids: CATSRDRGSRHITYEQYF. Partial CDR3 DNA: TGTGCCACCAGCAGGGATCGGGGATCGCGACATATAACTTACGAG.

Many counts were recorded for this clone. Read coverage stops 3 residues before the CDR3 terminus; the germline J gene supplies the remainder. The chain joins TRBV4-2 to TRBJ2-1; 11 nucleotides agree with TRBD2. This CDR3 has 17 amino acids. The V segment lost 4 bases and the J segment 2 bases; nucleotides outside the gene matches: 7. Per germline, CDR1 LGHNA and CDR2 YNFKEQ. Incomplete CDR3 DNA: TGTGCCAGCAGCCCGTTCCTAGCGGGGGGAACCTACAATGAG. This codes for CASSPFLAGGTYNE. In full, the CDR3 is CASSPFLAGGTYNEQFF.

The sample holds many counts of this clone. With the read ending 3 residues before the CDR3 end, the germline J gene is used to fill in that end. V is TRBV7-8 and J is TRBJ1-5; perhaps TRBD1 as D (6 bases). V gave up 5 bases and J gave up 5 bases, with 19 bases separating them. The germline CDR1 and CDR2 sequences are SGHVS and FQNEAQ. The CDR3 loop spans 16 amino acids. CDR3: CASSPEGNRAYQPQHF. The sequenced CDR3 bases are TGTGCCAGCAGCCCCGAGGGGAACAGGGCCTATCAGCCC.

This clone was detected many times. The read comes to an end 3 residues before the CDR3 does, leaving the germline J gene to fill in the end. The J gene is TRBJ2-1, the V gene TRBV20-1; possible D gene TRBD1, 5 bases. The germline CDR1 and CDR2 sequences are DFQATT and SNEGSKA (reference sequence). The CDR3 spans 12 residues. V was cut by 4 bases and J by 7 bases, with 11 bases left in between. The sequenced part of the CDR3 DNA is TGCAGTGCTACCCTTGGGGCTAATGAG. Protein sequence: CSATLGANE. The entire CDR3 protein is CSATLGANEQFF.

Sample share makes this clone medium-sized (0.01 to 0.1%). The read finishes 3 residues shy of the CDR3 end, and the germline J gene is used to complete it. The V gene is TRBV29-1, the J gene TRBJ1-1, with 7 bases that match TRBD1. CDR1 and CDR2 (germline): SQVTM, ANQGSEA. The J segment lost 4 bases and the V segment lost 5 bases, leaving 7 bases of the junction unmatched. The CDR3 spans 13 residues. The CDR3 bases that were read are TGCAGCGTTAGACAGGGAGGGAGCACTGAA. As protein: CSVRQGGSTE. The full CDR3 protein reads CSVRQGGSTEAFF. The full variable domain, in which reference TRBV29-1 and TRBJ1-1 provide the parts outside the CDR3, is SAVISQKPSRDICQRGTSLTIQCQVDSQVTMMFWYRQQPGQSLTLIATANQGSEATYESGFVIDKFPISRPNLTFSTLTVSNMSPEDSSIYLCSVRQGGSTEAFFGQGTRLTVV.

There are many counts of this clone. The CDR3 protein is CASSQGLTQYF. The covered CDR3 bases are TGCGCCAGCAGCCAGGGGCTTACG. This chain connects TRBV4-1 to TRBJ2-3; D possibly corresponds to TRBD1 (5 bases). The CDR3 end lies 3 residues beyond the end of the read and is filled in from the germline J gene. Trimming shortened V by 3 bases and J by 8 bases, and 6 bases separated the two germline ends. Germline V CDR1 and CDR2: MGHRA, YSYEKL. The CDR3 is made up of 11 amino acids.

There are many counts of this clone. The CDR3 extends 3 residues past the end of the read, so its final part is completed from the germline J gene. The chain links TRBV10-3 to TRBJ1-1, with a weak D call TRBD1 (6 bases). V was pared by 3 bases and J by 2 bases, with 10 bases between. This CDR3 has 14 residues. Germline V lookup: CDR1 ENHRY, CDR2 SYGVKD. The CDR3 spells CAISDRGPNTEAFF. CDR3 bases read: TGTGCCATCAGTGACAGGGGTCCCAACACTGAA.

This clone appeared many times. Read coverage stops 3 residues before the CDR3 terminus; the germline J gene supplies the remainder. This rearrangement joins TRBV6-2 or TRBV6-3 to TRBJ2-5; 10 bases are shared with TRBD2. Germline-derived CDR1 and CDR2 are MNHEY and SVGEGT. Trimming at V came to 4 bases and at J to 5 bases, leaving 10 bases not matched to a gene. The CDR3 has 16 residues. CDR3 DNA (partial): TGTGCCAGCAGTTCCTCACAGCGGGGGGGCCGGGAGACC. Translating it yields CASSSSQRGGRET. The CDR3 in its entirety is CASSSSQRGGRETQYF.

This clone came up many times. The read finishes 3 residues shy of the CDR3 end, and the germline J gene is used to complete it. The J gene is TRBJ1-6, the V gene TRBV7-9; 9 bases align to TRBD1. This CDR3 comprises 14 residues. V was clipped by 5 bases and J by 8 bases; unmatched bases: 4. Germline loops: CDR1 SEHNR, CDR2 FQNEAQ (reference sequence). CDR3 bases read: TGTGCCAGCAGCCAGAGACAGGGGGATTCACCC. Amino acid sequence: CASSQRQGDSP. The entire CDR3 protein is CASSQRQGDSPLHF.

Many counts were recorded for this clone. With the read ending 3 residues before the CDR3 end, the germline J gene is used to fill in that end. The V and J genes are TRBV19 and TRBJ2-7; 9 nucleotides match TRBD1. With 6 bases clipped from V and 3 bases from J, the junction kept 9 bases outside the gene matches. This CDR3 has 15 residues. Germline CDR1 reads LNHDA; CDR2 reads SQIVND (reference sequence). CDR3 protein: CASRGTRTGDYEQYF. The sequenced part of the CDR3 DNA is TGTGCCAGTAGGGGGACCAGGACAGGGGACTACGAG.

This clone was recorded many times. The read gets to within 3 residues of the CDR3 end, and the germline J gene fills in the rest. Within the sample, other DNA sequences also encode this same CDR3. This chain connects TRBV20-1 to TRBJ2-3; 9 nucleotides line up with TRBD2. The CDR3 runs to 14 residues. The ends lost 1 base at V and 6 bases at J; junction bases unmatched: 5. Germline V lookup: CDR1 DFQATT, CDR2 SNEGSKA (reference sequence). The chain's CDR3 is CSARVAGVGDTQYF. CDR3 DNA, as far as it was read: TGCAGTGCTAGAGTAGCGGGGGTGGGTGATACG.

This clone was seen many times. The read halts 3 residues ahead of the CDR3 end, with the missing end drawn from the germline J gene. The gene calls are TRBV12-5 and TRBJ2-1, with TRBD2 matching over 9 bases. This CDR3 has 17 residues. The germline V gene encodes CDR1 LGHNT and CDR2 FRNRAP. V gave up 0 bases and J gave up 7 bases; unmatched junction bases: 10. CDR3 bases read: TGTGCTAGTGGTTTGGTACCCCAGCGGGGGGCTGCAAATGAG. It yields the protein CASGLVPQRGAANE. The entire CDR3 is CASGLVPQRGAANEQFF. Full variable domain (rest looked up from reference TRBV12-5 and TRBJ2-1): DARVTQTPRHKVTEMGQEVTMRCQPILGHNTVFWYRQTMMQGLELLAYFRNRAPLDDSGMPKDRFSAEMPDATLATLKIQPSEPRDSAVYFCASGLVPQRGAANEQFFGPGTRLTVL.

The table lists this clone with many counts. The read gets to within 3 residues of the CDR3 end, and the germline J gene fills in the rest. This chain uses TRBV20-1 with TRBJ1-6, with TRBD1 identical over 10 bases. This CDR3 region has 15 residues. V was clipped by 4 bases and J by 9 bases; unmatched bases: 9. Germline CDR1 DFQATT, CDR2 SNEGSKA (reference sequence). Partial CDR3 DNA: TGCAGTGCTACTTCACCCGGGACAGGGGTTTCACCC. Its translation is CSATSPGTGVSP. The whole CDR3 reads CSATSPGTGVSPLHF.

At least ten counts were recorded for this clone. Sequencing ends 3 residues short of the CDR3 end; the germline J gene provides the rest. V and J are TRBV28 and TRBJ1-2; the match to TRBD1 covers 8 bases. There are 15 residues in the CDR3. After removal of 6 bases from V and 5 bases from J, the junction contained 11 bases not matched to a gene. Germline V gene data show CDR1 as MDHEN and CDR2 as SYDVKM. This chain's CDR3 is CASRGQGAGGYGYTF. CDR3 bases read: TGTGCCAGCAGAGGGCAGGGGGCCGGAGGGTATGGC.

This clone was detected many times. One end of the junction varies from germline; a read error may be responsible. Read coverage stops 3 residues before the CDR3 terminus; the germline J gene supplies the remainder. V and J are TRBV4-2 and TRBJ2-1; possible D gene TRBD2, 6 bases. The germline CDR1 and CDR2 sequences are LGHNA and YNFKEQ. The CDR3 spans 17 residues. Partial CDR3 DNA: TGCGCCAGCAGCCGAATCGGGGGTCCTAGTACCTACAATGAG. Its translation: CASSRIGGPSTYNE. Given in full, the CDR3 is CASSRIGGPSTYNEQFF.

This clone was counted ten times or more. The read ends 3 residues shy of where the CDR3 ends; the end is completed using the germline J gene. This sequence joins TRBV5-4 and TRBJ2-5; D is undetermined. The CDR3 contains 14 residues. V lost 3 bases and J lost 0, with 9 bases in between. Germline CDR1 SGHNT, CDR2 YYREEE (reference sequence). CDR3 sequence: CASSYSRDQETQYF. The sequenced CDR3 bases are TGTGCCAGCAGCTATAGCAGAGACCAAGAGACC.

This clone was counted at least ten times. The sequence runs out 3 residues before the end of the CDR3; the remainder is reconstructed from the germline J gene. The chain has TRBV19 and TRBJ2-5, with 10 bases identical to TRBD1. Germline V gene lookup returns CDR1 LNHDA and CDR2 SQIVND (reference sequence). The CDR3 loop spans 15 amino acids. The V and J ends lost 3 bases and 3 bases, in that order; junction bases with no gene match: 4. The part of the CDR3 DNA that was read is TGTGCCAGTAGTATCCGGACAGGGGGGGAAGAGACC. This gives the protein CASSIRTGGEET. The entire CDR3 reads CASSIRTGGEETQYF.

This clone was seen repeatedly, ten times or more. The read comes to an end 3 residues before the CDR3 does, leaving the germline J gene to fill in the end. This sequence joins TRBV29-1 and TRBJ2-4; D remains unclear. Trimming shortened V by 4 bases and J by 0 bases, and 7 bases separated the two germline ends. This CDR3 region has 13 residues. Per germline, CDR1 SQVTM and CDR2 ANQGSEA. The CDR3 reads CSVAPLAKNIQYF. The part of the CDR3 DNA that was read is TGCAGCGTTGCCCCTTTAGCCAAAAACATT. Full variable domain (outside the CDR3, taken from reference TRBV29-1 and TRBJ2-4): SAVISQKPSRDICQRGTSLTIQCQVDSQVTMMFWYRQQPGQSLTLIATANQGSEATYESGFVIDKFPISRPNLTFSTLTVSNMSPEDSSIYLCSVAPLAKNIQYFGAGTRLSVL.

This clone has ten or more counts. The read terminates 3 residues before the CDR3 end, so the remaining end is supplied by the germline J gene. V is TRBV9 and J is TRBJ2-1; TRBD2 aligns across 12 bases. Trimming at V came to 4 bases and at J to 3 bases, leaving 8 bases not matched to a gene. This CDR3 contains 17 residues. The germline V gene has CDR1 SGDLS and CDR2 YYNGEE. Partial CDR3 DNA: TGTGCCAGCAGCAAGGGACTAGCGGGCCAACTCTACAATGAG. As protein: CASSKGLAGQLYNE. The whole CDR3 region reads CASSKGLAGQLYNEQFF.

This clone has a count of ten or more. The read stops 3 residues short of the end of the CDR3; the missing end is completed from the germline J gene. J is TRBJ2-2 and V is TRBV5-1; D could derive from TRBD1 or TRBD2 (5 bases each). Trimming left V 0 bases short and J 7 bases short, with 19 bases between. Germline-derived CDR1 and CDR2 are SGHRS and YFSETQ. The CDR3 runs 17 residues. CDR3 bases read: TGCGCCAGCAGCTTGGTAGCAGGGAGCCGCGATGGCGGGGAG. This codes for CASSLVAGSRDGGE. The entire CDR3 protein reads CASSLVAGSRDGGELFF.

This clone has at least ten counts. The read ends 3 residues shy of where the CDR3 ends; the end is completed using the germline J gene. The chain links TRBV29-1 to TRBJ2-7, with D perhaps matching TRBD1 (5 bases). Germline lookup yields CDR1 SQVTM and CDR2 ANQGSEA. The CDR3 covers 11 residues. Trimming removed 2 bases from V and 3 bases from J, with 5 bases in between. CDR3 DNA (partial): TGCAGCGTTGAACAGGGCTACGAG. This codes for CSVEQGYE. Given in full, the CDR3 is CSVEQGYEQYF.

This clone was detected many times. The read stops 3 residues short of the end of the CDR3; the missing end is completed from the germline J gene. The chain links TRBV19 to TRBJ2-7; 8 bases map to TRBD1. V gave up 5 bases and J gave up 2 bases; unmatched junction bases: 2. Looked up from germline, CDR1 is LNHDA and CDR2 is SQIVND (reference sequence). The CDR3 consists of 13 residues. CDR3 region: CASSGGQAYEQYF. Incomplete CDR3 DNA: TGTGCCAGTAGTGGGGGACAGGCCTACGAG.

Ten or more counts support this clone. Sequencing ends 3 residues short of the CDR3 end; the germline J gene provides the rest. This chain links TRBV30 with TRBJ2-3, with 13 bases identical to TRBD2. Germline CDR1 reads GTSNPN; CDR2 reads SVGIG (reference sequence). J lost 3 bases, V lost 3 bases, and 15 bases had no gene match. The CDR3 totals 19 residues. CDR3 region: CAWRGSGTSGTRGTDTQYF. The covered CDR3 bases are TGTGCCTGGAGGGGTTCCGGGACTAGCGGGACAAGGGGGACAGATACG.

At least ten counts were recorded for this clone. From the germline J gene comes the end of the CDR3, since the read stops 3 residues before it. V and J are TRBV7-2 and TRBJ2-4, with D possibly matching TRBD1 (5 bases). The CDR3 sequence is 13 residues long. The germline V and J ends were trimmed by 3 bases and 9 bases, with 12 bases remaining between them. Germline V gene data show CDR1 as SGHTA and CDR2 as FQGNSA. CDR3 bases read: TGTGCCAGCAGCTTTGGGCCAAGGGGCATT. Translation: CASSFGPRGI. The entire CDR3 reads CASSFGPRGIQYF.